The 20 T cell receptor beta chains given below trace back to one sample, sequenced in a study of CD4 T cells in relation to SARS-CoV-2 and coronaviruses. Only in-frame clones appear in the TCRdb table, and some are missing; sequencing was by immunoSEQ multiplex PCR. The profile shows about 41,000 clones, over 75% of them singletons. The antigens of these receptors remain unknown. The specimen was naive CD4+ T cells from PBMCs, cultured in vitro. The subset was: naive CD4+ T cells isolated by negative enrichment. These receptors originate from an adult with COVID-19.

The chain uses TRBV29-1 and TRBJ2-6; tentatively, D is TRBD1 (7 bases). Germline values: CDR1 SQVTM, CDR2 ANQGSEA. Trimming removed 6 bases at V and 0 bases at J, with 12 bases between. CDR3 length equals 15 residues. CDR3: CSVGRGDSGANVLTF. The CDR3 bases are TGCAGCGTAGGCAGGGGGGACTCTGGGGCCAACGTCCTGACTTTC. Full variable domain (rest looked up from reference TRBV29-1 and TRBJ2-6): SAVISQKPSRDICQRGTSLTIQCQVDSQVTMMFWYRQQPGQSLTLIATANQGSEATYESGFVIDKFPISRPNLTFSTLTVSNMSPEDSSIYLCSVGRGDSGANVLTFGAGSRLTVL.

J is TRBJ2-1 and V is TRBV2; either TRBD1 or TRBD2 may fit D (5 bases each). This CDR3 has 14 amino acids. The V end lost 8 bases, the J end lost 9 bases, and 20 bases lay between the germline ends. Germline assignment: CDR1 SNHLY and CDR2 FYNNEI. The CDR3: CASEGERGHGEQFF. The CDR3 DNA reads TGTGCCAGCGAGGGCGAAAGGGGCCACGGTGAGCAGTTCTTC.

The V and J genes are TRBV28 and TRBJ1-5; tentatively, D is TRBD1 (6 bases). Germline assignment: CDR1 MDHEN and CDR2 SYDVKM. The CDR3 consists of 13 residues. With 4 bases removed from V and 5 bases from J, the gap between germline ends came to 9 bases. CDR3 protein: CASSYRVDQPQHF. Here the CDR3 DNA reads TGTGCCAGCAGTTACAGGGTGGATCAGCCCCAGCATTTT.

Here the CDR3 reads CASRKQGSETQYF. CDR3 in DNA: TGTGCCAGCAGAAAGCAGGGTTCAGAGACCCAGTACTTC. The V call is TRBV11-2, the J call TRBJ2-5; D is possibly TRBD1 (5 bases). The V gene lost 6 bases and the J gene lost 4 bases, with 12 bases spanning the gap. The CDR3 extends over 13 amino acids. Germline loops: CDR1 SGHAT, CDR2 FQNNGV.

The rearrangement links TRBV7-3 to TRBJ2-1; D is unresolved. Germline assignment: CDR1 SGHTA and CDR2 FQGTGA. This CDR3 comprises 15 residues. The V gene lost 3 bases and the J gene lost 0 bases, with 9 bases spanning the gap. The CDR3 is CASSLDRSSYNEQFF. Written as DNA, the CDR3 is TGTGCCAGCAGCTTGGACCGGAGCTCCTACAATGAGCAGTTCTTC.

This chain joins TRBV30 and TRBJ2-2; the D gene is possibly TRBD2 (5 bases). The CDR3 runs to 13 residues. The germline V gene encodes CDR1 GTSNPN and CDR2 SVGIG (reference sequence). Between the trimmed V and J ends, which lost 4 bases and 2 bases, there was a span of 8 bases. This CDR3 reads CAWTRTNTGELFF. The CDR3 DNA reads TGTGCCTGGACGCGGACTAACACCGGGGAGCTGTTTTTT.

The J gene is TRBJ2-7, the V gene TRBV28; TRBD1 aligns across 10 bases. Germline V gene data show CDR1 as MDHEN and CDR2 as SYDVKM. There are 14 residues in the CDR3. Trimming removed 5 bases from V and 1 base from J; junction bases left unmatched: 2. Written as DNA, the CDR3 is TGTGCCAGCAGTAGGGACAGGGGTTCCTACGAGCAGTACTTC. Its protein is CASSRDRGSYEQYF.

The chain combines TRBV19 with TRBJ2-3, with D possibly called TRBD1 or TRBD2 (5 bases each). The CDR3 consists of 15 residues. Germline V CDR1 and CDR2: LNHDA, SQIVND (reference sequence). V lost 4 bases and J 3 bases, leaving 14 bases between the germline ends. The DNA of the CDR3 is TGTGCCAGTAGTACGGGACGGACAAGTACAGATACGCAGTATTTT. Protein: CASSTGRTSTDTQYF.

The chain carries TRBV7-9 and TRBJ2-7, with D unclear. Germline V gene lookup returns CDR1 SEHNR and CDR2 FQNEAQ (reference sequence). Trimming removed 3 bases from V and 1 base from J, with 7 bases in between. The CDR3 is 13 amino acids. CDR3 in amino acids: CASSFGLSYEQYF. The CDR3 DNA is TGTGCCAGCAGCTTCGGTCTTTCCTACGAGCAGTACTTC.

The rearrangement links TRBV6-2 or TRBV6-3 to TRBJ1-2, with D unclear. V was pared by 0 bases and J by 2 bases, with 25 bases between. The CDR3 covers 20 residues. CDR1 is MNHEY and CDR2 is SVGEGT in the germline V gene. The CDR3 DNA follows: TGTGCCAGCAGTTACTCGAAGGGTTGGGCCTTGAAACGAGGAAACTATGGCTACACCTTC. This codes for CASSYSKGWALKRGNYGYTF.

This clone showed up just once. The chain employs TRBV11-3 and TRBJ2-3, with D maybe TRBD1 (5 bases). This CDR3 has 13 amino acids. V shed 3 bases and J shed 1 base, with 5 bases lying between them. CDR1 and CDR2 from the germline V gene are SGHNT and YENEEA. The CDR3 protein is CASSFRGTDTQYF. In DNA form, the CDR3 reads TGTGCCAGCAGCTTCAGGGGCACAGATACGCAGTATTTT.

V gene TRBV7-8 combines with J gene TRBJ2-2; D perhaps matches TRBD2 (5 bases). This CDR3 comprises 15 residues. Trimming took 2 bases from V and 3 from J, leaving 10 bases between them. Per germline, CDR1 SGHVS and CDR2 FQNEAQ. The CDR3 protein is CASSLRTGDTGELFF. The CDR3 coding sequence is TGTGCCAGCAGCTTAAGGACCGGGGACACCGGGGAGCTGTTTTTT.

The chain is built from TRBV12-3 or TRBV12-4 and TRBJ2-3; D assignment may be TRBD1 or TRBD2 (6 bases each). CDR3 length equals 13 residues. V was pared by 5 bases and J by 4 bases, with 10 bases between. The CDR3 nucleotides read TGTGCCAGCAGTAAGGGGGGCGCAGATACGCAGTATTTT. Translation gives CASSKGGADTQYF.

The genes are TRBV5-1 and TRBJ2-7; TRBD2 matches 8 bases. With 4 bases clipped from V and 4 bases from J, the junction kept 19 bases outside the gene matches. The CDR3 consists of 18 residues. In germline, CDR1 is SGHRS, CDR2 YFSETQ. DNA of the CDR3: TGCGCCAGCAGCACGCTACCCCCCCAACTAGCGGAGCCTTACGAGCAGTACTTC. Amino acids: CASSTLPPQLAEPYEQYF.

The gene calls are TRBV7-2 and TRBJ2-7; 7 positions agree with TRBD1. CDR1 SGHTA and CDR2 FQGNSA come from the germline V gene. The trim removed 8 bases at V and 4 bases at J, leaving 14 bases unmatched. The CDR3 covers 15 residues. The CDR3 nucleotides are TGTGCCAGCGGGACAGAGCTGACGTCTTGGTACGAGCAGTACTTC. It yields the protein CASGTELTSWYEQYF.

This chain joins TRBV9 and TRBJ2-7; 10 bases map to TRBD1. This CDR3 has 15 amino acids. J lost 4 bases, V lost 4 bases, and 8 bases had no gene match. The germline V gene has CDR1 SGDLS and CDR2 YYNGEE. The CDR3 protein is CASSPAGTGAYEQYF. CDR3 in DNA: TGTGCCAGCAGCCCAGCTGGGACAGGGGCTTACGAGCAGTACTTC.

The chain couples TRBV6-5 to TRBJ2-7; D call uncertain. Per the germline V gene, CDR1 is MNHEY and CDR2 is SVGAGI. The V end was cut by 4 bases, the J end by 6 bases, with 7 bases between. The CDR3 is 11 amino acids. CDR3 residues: CASSFPSEQYF. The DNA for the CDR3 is TGTGCCAGCAGTTTCCCTAGCGAGCAGTACTTC.

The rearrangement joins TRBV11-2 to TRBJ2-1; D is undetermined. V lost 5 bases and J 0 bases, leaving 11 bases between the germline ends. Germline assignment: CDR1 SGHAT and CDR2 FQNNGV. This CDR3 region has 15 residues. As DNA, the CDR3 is TGTGCCAGCAGCCTTCTTTGGTCCTCCTACAATGAGCAGTTCTTC. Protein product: CASSLLWSSYNEQFF. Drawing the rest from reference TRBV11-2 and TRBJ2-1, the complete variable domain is EAGVAQSPRYKIIEKRQSVAFWCNPISGHATLYWYQQILGQGPKLLIQFQNNGVVDDSQLPKDRFSAERLKGVDSTLKIQPAKLEDSAVYLCASSLLWSSYNEQFFGPGTRLTVL.

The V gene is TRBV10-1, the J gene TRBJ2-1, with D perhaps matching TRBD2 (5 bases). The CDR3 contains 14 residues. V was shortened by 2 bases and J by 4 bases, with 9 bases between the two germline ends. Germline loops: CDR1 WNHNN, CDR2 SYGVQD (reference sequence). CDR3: CASSEAGGYNEQFF. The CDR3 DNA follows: TGCGCCAGCAGTGAGGCGGGTGGATACAATGAGCAGTTCTTC.

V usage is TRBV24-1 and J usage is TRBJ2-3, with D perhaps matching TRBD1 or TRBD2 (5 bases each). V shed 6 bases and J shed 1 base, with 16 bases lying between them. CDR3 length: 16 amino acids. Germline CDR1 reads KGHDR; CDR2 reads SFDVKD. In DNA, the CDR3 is TGTGCCACCAGTCGGGGCGCCGGCACAGGCACAGATACGCAGTATTTT. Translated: CATSRGAGTGTDTQYF.